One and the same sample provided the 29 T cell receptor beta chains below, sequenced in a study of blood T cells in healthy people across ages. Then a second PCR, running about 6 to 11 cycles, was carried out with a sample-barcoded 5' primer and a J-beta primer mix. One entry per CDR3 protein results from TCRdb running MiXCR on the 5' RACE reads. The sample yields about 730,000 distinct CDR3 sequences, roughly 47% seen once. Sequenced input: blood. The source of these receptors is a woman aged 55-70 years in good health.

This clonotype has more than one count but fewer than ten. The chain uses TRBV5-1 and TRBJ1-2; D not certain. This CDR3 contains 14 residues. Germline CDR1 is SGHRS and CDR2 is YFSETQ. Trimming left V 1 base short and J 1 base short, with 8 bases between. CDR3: CASSLTSINYGYTF. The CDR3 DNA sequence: TGCGCCAGCAGCTTGACCTCTATTAACTATGGCTACACCTTC.

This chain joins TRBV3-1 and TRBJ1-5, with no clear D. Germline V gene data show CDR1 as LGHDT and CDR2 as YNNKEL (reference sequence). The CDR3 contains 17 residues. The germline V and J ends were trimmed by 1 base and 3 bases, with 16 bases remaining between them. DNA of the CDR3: TGTGCCAGCAGCCAAGGTCTTAGGGCCACTTTCAATCAGCCCCAGCATTTT. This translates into CASSQGLRATFNQPQHF.

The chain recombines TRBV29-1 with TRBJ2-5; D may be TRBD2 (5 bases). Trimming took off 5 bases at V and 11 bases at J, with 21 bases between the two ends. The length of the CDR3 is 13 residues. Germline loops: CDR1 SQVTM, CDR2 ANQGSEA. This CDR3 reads CSVRILEGDEQYF. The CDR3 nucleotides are TGCAGCGTTCGTATACTAGAGGGCGATGAGCAGTACTTC.

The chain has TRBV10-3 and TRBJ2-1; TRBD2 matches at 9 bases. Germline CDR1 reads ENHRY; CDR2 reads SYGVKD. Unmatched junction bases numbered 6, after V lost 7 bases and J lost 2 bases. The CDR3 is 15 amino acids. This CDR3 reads CAITGLAGPYNEQFF. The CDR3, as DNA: TGTGCCATCACGGGCCTAGCGGGACCCTACAATGAGCAGTTCTTC.

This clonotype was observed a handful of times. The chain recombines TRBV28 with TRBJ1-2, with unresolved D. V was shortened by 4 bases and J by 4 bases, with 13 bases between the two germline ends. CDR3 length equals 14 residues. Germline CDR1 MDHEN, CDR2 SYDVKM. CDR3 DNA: TGTGCCAGCAGTTCCCCCGCCGGCTCCTATGGCTACACCTTC. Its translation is CASSSPAGSYGYTF.

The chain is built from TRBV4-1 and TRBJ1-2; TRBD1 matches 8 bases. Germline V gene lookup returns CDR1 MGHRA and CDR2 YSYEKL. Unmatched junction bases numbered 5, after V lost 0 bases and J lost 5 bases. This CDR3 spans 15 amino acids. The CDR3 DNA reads TGCGCCAGCAGCCAAGATCGCGGACAGGGATATGGCTACACCTTC. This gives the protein CASSQDRGQGYGYTF.

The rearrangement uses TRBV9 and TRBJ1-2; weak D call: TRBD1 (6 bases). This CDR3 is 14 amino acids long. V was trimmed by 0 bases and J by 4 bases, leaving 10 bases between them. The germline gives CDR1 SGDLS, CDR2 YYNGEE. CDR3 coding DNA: TGTGCCAGCAGCGTAGGCGCAGGGGCCTATGGCTACACCTTC. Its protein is CASSVGAGAYGYTF.

This CDR3 reads CASSHRQGAGRTEAFF. As DNA, the CDR3 is TGTGCCAGCAGTCACAGACAGGGGGCAGGAAGGACTGAAGCTTTCTTT. The chain joins TRBV7-9 to TRBJ1-1; TRBD1 aligns across 10 bases. Germline-derived CDR1 and CDR2 are SEHNR and FQNEAQ (reference sequence). The CDR3 has 16 residues. Trimming cost V 6 bases and J 5 bases; bases outside gene matches: 12.

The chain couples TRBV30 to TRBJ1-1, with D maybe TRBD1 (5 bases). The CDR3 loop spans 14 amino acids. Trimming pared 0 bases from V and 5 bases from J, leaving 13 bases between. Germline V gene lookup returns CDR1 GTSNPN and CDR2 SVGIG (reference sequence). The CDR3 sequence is CAWSVLGTDTEAFF. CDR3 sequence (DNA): TGTGCCTGGAGTGTACTGGGGACGGATACTGAAGCTTTCTTT.

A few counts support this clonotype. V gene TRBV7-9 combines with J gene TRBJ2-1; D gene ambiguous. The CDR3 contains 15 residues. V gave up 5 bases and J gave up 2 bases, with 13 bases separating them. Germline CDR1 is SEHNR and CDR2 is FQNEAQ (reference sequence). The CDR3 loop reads CASSPDRLPYNEQFF. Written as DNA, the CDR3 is TGTGCCAGCAGCCCAGATCGGCTACCCTACAATGAGCAGTTCTTC.

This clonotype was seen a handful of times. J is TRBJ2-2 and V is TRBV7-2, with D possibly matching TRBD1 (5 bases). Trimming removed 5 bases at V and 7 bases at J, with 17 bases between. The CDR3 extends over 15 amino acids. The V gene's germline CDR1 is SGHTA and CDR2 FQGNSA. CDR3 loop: CASSQPRGAFGELFF. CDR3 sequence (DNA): TGTGCCAGCAGCCAGCCAAGGGGCGCGTTCGGGGAGCTGTTTTTT. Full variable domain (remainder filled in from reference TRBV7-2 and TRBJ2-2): GAGVSQSPSNKVTEKGKDVELRCDPISGHTALYWYRQSLGQGLEFLIYFQGNSAPDKSGLPSDRFSAERTGGSVSTLTIQRTQQEDSAVYLCASSQPRGAFGELFFGEGSRLTVL.

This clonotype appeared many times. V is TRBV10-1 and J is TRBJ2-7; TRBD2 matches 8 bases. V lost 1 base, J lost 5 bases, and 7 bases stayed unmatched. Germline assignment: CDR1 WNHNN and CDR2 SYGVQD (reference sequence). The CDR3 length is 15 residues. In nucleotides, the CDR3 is TGCGCCAGCAGTGAGTTTGGCGGGGGGATGAACGAGCAGTACTTC. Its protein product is CASSEFGGGMNEQYF.

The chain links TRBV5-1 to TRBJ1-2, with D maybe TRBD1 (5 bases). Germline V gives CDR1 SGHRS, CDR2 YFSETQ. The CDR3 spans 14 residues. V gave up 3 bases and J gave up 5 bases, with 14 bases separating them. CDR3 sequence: CASSSDQGFYGYTF. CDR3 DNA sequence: TGCGCCAGCAGCTCAGACCAGGGATTTTATGGCTACACCTTC.

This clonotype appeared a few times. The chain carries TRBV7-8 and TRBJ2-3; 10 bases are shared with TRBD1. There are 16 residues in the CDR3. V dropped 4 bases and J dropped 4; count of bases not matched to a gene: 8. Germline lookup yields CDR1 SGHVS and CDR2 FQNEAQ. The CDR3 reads CASSSGTGARADTQYF. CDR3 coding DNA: TGTGCCAGCAGCTCAGGGACAGGGGCGAGGGCAGATACGCAGTATTTT.

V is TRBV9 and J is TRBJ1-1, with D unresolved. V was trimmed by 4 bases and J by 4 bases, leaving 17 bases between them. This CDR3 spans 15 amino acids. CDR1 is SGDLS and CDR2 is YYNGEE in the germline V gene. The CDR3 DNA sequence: TGTGCCAGCAGCCCCCAAGCCGTAGGTTTCACTGAAGCTTTCTTT. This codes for CASSPQAVGFTEAFF.

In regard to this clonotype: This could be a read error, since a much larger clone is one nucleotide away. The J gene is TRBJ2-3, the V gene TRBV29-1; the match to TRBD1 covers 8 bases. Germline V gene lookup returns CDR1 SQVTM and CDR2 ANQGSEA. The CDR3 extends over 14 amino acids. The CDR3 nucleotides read TGCAACGCTGGACAGGGCGGGAGCACAGATACGCAGTATTTT. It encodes CNAGQGGSTDTQYF.

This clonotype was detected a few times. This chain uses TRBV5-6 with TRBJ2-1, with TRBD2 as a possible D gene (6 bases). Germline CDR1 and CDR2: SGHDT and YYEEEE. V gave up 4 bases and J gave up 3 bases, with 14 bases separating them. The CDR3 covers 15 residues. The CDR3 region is CASSGRLVSYNEQFF. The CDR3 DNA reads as TGTGCCAGCAGCGGACGACTAGTCAGCTACAATGAGCAGTTCTTC.

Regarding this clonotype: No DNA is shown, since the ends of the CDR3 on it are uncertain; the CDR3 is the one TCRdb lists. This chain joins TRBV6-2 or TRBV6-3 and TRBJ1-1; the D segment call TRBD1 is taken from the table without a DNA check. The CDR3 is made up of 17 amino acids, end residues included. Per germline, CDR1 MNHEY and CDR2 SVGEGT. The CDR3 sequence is CASSSSRWVGANTEAFF.

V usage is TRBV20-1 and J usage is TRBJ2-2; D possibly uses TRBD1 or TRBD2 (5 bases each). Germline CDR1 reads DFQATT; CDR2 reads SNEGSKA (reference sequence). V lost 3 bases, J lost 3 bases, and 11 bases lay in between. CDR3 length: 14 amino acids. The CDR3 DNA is TGCAGTGCTAGGCGCCAGGGAGACACCGGGGAGCTGTTTTTT. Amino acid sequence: CSARRQGDTGELFF.

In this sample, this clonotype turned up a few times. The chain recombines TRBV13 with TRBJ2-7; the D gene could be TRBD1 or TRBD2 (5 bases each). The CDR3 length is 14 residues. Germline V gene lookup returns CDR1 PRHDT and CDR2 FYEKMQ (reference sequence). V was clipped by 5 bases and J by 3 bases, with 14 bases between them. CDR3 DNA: TGTGCCAGCAGCCCCAGAGCAGGGAGCTACGAGCAGTACTTC. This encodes CASSPRAGSYEQYF.

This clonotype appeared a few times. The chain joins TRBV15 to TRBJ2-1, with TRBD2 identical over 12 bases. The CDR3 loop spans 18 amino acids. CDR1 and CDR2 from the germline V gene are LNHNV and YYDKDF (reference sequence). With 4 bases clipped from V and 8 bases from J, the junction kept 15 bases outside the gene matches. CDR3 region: CATSTEYPSGGARYEQFF. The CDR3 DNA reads TGTGCCACCAGCACCGAATACCCTAGCGGGGGGGCGCGATATGAGCAGTTCTTC.

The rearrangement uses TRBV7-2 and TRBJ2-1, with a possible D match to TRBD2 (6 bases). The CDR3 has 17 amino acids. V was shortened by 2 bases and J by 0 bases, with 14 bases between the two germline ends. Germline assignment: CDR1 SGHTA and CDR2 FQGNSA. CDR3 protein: CASSLTLAPSSYNEQFF. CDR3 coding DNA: TGTGCCAGCAGCTTAACGCTAGCGCCAAGCTCCTACAATGAGCAGTTCTTC.

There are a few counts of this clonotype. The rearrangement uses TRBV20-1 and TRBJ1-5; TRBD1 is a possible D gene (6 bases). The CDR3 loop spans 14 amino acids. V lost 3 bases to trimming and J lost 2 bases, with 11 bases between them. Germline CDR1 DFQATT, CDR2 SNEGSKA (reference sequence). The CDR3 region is CSASPRTGNQPQHF. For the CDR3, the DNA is TGCAGTGCTAGCCCTCGGACAGGCAATCAGCCCCAGCATTTT.

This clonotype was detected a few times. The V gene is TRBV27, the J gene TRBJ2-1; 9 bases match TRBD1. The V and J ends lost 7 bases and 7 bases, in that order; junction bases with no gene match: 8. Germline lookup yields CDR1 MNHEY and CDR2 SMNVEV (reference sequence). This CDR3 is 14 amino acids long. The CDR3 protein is CASNNRDRVNEQFF. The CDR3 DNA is TGTGCCAGCAACAACCGGGACAGGGTTAATGAGCAGTTCTTC.

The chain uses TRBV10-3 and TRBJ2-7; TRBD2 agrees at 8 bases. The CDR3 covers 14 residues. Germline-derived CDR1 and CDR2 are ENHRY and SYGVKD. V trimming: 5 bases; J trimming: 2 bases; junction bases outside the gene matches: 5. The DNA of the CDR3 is TGTGCCATCAGTAACGCGCGGGGGGCCTACGAGCAGTACTTC. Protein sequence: CAISNARGAYEQYF.

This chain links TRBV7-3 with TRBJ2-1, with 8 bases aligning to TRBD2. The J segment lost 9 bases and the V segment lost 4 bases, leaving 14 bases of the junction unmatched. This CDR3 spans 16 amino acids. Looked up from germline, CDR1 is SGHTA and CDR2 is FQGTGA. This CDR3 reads CASSWGTSGGAGEQFF. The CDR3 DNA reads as TGTGCCAGCAGCTGGGGGACTAGTGGGGGGGCCGGTGAGCAGTTCTTC.

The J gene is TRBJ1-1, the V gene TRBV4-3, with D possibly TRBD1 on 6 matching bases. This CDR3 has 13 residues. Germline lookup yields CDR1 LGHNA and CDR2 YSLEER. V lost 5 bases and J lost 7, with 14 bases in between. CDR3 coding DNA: TGCGCCAGCAGCGCACAGGGAGAGGTTGAAGCTTTCTTT. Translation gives CASSAQGEVEAFF.

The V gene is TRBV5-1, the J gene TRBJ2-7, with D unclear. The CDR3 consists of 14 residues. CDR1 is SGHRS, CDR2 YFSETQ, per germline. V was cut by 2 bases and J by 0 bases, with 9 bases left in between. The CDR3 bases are TGCGCCAGCAGCTTCCAGAACGGCTCCTACGAGCAGTACTTC. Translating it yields CASSFQNGSYEQYF.

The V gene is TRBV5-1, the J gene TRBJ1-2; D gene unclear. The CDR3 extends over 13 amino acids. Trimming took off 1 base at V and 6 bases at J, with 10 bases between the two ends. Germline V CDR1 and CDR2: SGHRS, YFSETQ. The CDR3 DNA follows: TGCGCCAGCAGCTTGATCGGGGTTGATGGCTACACCTTC. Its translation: CASSLIGVDGYTF.